Listed here is a single TCR beta chain. Its antigen is still unknown. The CDR3 does not end in the conserved phenylalanine or tryptophan, so this is likely a read error. This record comes from a study of tumor and adjacent non-tumor tissue in lung cancer. About the research overall: Aged roughly 31 to 76 years, patients included 10 men and about 5 women with stage I to III disease. Samples averaged about 4.3 million productive TCRbeta reads each.

No cell sorting was done before RNA was extracted from the tissue. Chemotherapy-naive patients with new lung cancer underwent thoracic surgery in China, August–November 2014. This CDR3 has 17 amino acids. Between the trimmed V and J ends, which lost 0 bases and 0 bases, there was a span of 13 bases. The germline CDR1 and CDR2 sequences are SGHKS and YYEKEE (reference sequence). The library came from three nested PCR rounds adapted from ARM-PCR protocols. A single record per CDR3 protein comes from TCRdb applying MiXCR to the multiplex PCR reads. The top ten clones hold approximately 22% of a sample with about 120,000 distinct CDR3 sequences, approximately 84% of them seen once. Findings and caveats of the study: Top 100 clones took a larger repertoire share in normal lung.

The receptor's source is a man aged 70 or older with non-small cell lung cancer. The specimen sequenced was lung tumor tissue. This rearrangement joins TRBV5-5 to TRBJ2-1, with D possibly being TRBD1 or TRBD2 (5 bases each). The DNA for the CDR3 is TGTGCCAGCAGCTTGGTCTTCGGGGCTAGCTCCTACAATGAGCAGTTCCGC. Translated, it gives CASSLVFGASSYNEQFR.